These T cell receptor beta chains were read from a single sample in a study of CXCR3-negative and CXCR3-positive naive CD8 T cells. TCRdb re-called the 5' RACE reads, yielding one record per CDR3 amino acid sequence without DNA. The table for this sample gives under 85,000 distinct CDR3 sequences. Sequenced input: naive CXCR3- CD8+ T cells from blood. The receptors were sampled from a human donor in good health. Some clones in this sample may be carry-over from other donors' samples. Both conserved end residues are part of each CDR3.

j_call,v_call,cdr3_aa
TRBJ1-1,TRBV7-9,CASSPRTENTEAFF
TRBJ2-1,TRBV4-2,CASSQSWGGYDNEQFF
TRBJ1-1,TRBV7-3,CASSFEGQGAEAFF
TRBJ1-1,TRBV7-3,CASSLTEHTEAFF
TRBJ2-7,TRBV2,CASSDPLTYEQYF
TRBJ1-6,TRBV25-1,CASSEYGQGPIGALHF
TRBJ2-7,TRBV28,CASSTGTRTYEQYF
TRBJ2-1,TRBV27,CASSRLYNEQFF
TRBJ1-1,TRBV7-2,CASSYPDSNTEAFF
TRBJ1-1,TRBV7-3,CASSSTARNTEAFF
TRBJ2-2,TRBV4-1,CASSQGAGGNTGELFF
TRBJ2-1,TRBV4-3,CASSQDGRQEYNEQFF
TRBJ2-1,TRBV11-3,CASRRPLSGNEQFF
TRBJ1-1,TRBV14,CASSQHRENTEAFF
TRBJ2-3,TRBV28,CASSFPVTDTQYF
TRBJ1-2,TRBV7-3,CASSLSPGEGYGYTF
TRBJ1-6,TRBV20-1,CSPPTGGVSPLHF
TRBJ2-1,TRBV4-3,CASSQGTGGLNEQFF
TRBJ2-1,TRBV7-9,CASSFGLSPYNEQFF
TRBJ2-5,TRBV12-3/TRBV12-4,CASSLEEGETQYF
TRBJ1-2,TRBV6-2/TRBV6-3,CASRSHAPNYGYTF
TRBJ2-5,TRBV20-1,CSARPRGQETQYF
TRBJ2-7,TRBV5-1,CASSWSMRQGGEQYF
TRBJ2-1,TRBV12-3/TRBV12-4,CASSDLAGVYNEQFF
TRBJ2-1,TRBV7-8,CASSGDLAIDNEQFF
TRBJ2-6,TRBV10-2,CASSELPAPGANVLTF
TRBJ2-5,TRBV28,CASSFDGTQYF
TRBJ2-7,TRBV20-1,CSARDGGRGLEQYF
TRBJ2-1,TRBV10-3,CAIRRLAGNNEQFF
TRBJ2-2,TRBV6-6,CASRISGGENTGELFF
TRBJ2-1,TRBV7-2,CASSYPPGSSYNEQFF